The table lists the clone carrying this T cell receptor (beta chain) with a few counts. This specimen comes from a study of human T cells and chemical hapten exposure. The time point is: patch test 1, 2 weeks after DPC sensitization. Treatment reported: therapeutic diphenylcyclopropenone sensitization with weekly scalp DPC. Germline-derived CDR1 and CDR2 are DFQATT and SNEGSKA (reference sequence). Trimming cost V 0 bases and J 15 bases, with 15 bases left between them. The CDR3 spans 12 residues. Each CDR3 protein gets one entry after TCRdb re-called the RACE reads with MiXCR. Of nearly 80,000 distinct CDR3 sequences in the sample, about a tenth are singletons; the top ten hold about 1.5%.

This sequence was found in a woman between 45 and 60 years old with alopecia areata. Some clones in this sample may be carry-over from other donors' samples. The sample was whole blood, taken in connection with sensitization to the hapten diphenylcyclopropenone (DPC). The chain recombines TRBV20-1 with TRBJ2-1; D possibly uses TRBD1 or TRBD2 (5 bases each). CDR3 region: CSARDPKGPLFF. CDR3 sequence (DNA): TGCAGTGCTAGAGATCCTAAGGGACCGCTGTTCTTC.